Below, 11 T cell receptor beta chains from the same sample are listed, as sequenced in a study of shared clonotypes between healthy human individuals. Sequencing used immunoSEQ multiplex PCR; TCRdb keeps in-frame clones, though not all of them. The sample lists around 700,000 clones, 55% to 85% occurring once. The sequencing input was memory CD4+ T cells sorted from blood. The subset is: CD45RA-negative fraction. The receptors originated from a woman aged 25 to 45 in good health.

The chain combines TRBV28 with TRBJ2-1, with D uncertain. Germline V lookup: CDR1 MDHEN, CDR2 SYDVKM. V lost 9 bases and J 9 bases, leaving 9 bases between the germline ends. The CDR3 has 10 residues. The CDR3 reads CARGWCEQFF. In DNA, the CDR3 is TGTGCCAGGGGCTGGTGTGAGCAGTTCTTC.

J is TRBJ2-7 and V is TRBV11-2; TRBD1 matches 7 bases. J was trimmed by 5 bases and V by 3 bases; bases with no gene match: 4. This CDR3 contains 13 residues. The germline V gene encodes CDR1 SGHAT and CDR2 FQNNGV. The CDR3 DNA is TGTGCCAGCAGCTTGTCAGGGGGAAACGAGCAGTACTTC. Protein: CASSLSGGNEQYF.

The chain carries TRBV28 and TRBJ1-5; D is unclear. CDR1 and CDR2 (germline): MDHEN, SYDVKM. The CDR3 totals 11 residues. V lost 1 base, J lost 5 bases, and 0 bases lay in between. The CDR3, as DNA: TGTGCCAGCAGTTTATATCAGCCCCAGCATTTT. Its protein product is CASSLYQPQHF.

The sample holds one count of this clone. Relative to the germline gene, one junction end is altered; a read error may explain this. This CDR3 is also generated by other DNA sequences in the sample. V is TRBV29-1 and J is TRBJ2-1; 13 positions match TRBD2. This CDR3 contains 15 residues. Germline CDR1 SQVTM, CDR2 ANQGSEA. The CDR3 DNA is TGCAGCGTGGAAGGGACTAGCGGGATTGGGGATGAGCAGTTCTTC. Translating gives CSVEGTSGIGDEQFF.

The table lists this clone with many counts. The chain employs TRBV7-8 and TRBJ1-2, with 10 bases matching TRBD1. The CDR3 is 15 residues long. J lost 12 bases, V lost 4 bases, and 14 bases had no gene match. Germline CDR1 and CDR2: SGHVS and FQNEAQ. CDR3: CASSSAGTGASGDTF. The CDR3 bases are TGTGCCAGCAGCTCTGCCGGGACAGGGGCCTCCGGGGACACCTTC. Full variable domain (outside the CDR3, taken from reference TRBV7-8 and TRBJ1-2): GAGVSQSPRYKVAKRGQDVALRCDPISGHVSLFWYQQALGQGPEFLTYFQNEAQLDKSGLPSDRFFAERPEGSVSTLKIQRTQQEDSAVYLCASSSAGTGASGDTFGSGTRLTVV.

Note on this clone: This same CDR3 is encoded by further DNA sequences in the sample. The chain joins TRBV18 to TRBJ2-7; D unclear. Trimming took off 2 bases at V and 4 bases at J, with 9 bases between the two ends. The CDR3 runs 13 residues. Germline V gene data show CDR1 as KGHSH and CDR2 as LQKENI. CDR3 sequence reads: CASSPGSSYEQYF. The CDR3 region has the DNA TGTGCCAGCTCACCAGGATCTTCTTACGAGCAGTACTTC.

V is TRBV28 and J is TRBJ2-1, with 8 bases aligning to TRBD1. The CDR3 is 15 residues long. V shed 5 bases, J shed 8 bases, and the junction held 11 bases outside the gene matches. Per germline, CDR1 MDHEN and CDR2 SYDVKM. As DNA, the CDR3 is TGTGCCAGCAGTGTTGACAGGGGAACATCGGATGAGCAGTTCTTC. Amino acids: CASSVDRGTSDEQFF.

This clone appeared a few times. CDR3 protein: CAKRPWFAGGELYNEQFF. The CDR3 DNA is TGTGCCAAACGACCGTGGTTCGCTGGGGGCGAACTCTACAATGAGCAGTTCTTC. The chain joins TRBV21-1 to TRBJ2-1; TRBD1 is the table's D call, not checked against the DNA. TRBV21-1 is labeled a pseudogene. CDR3 length equals 18 residues.

The V call is TRBV6-5, the J call TRBJ1-1, with unresolved D. V lost 6 bases to trimming and J lost 8 bases, with 16 bases between them. Germline CDR1 is MNHEY and CDR2 is SVGAGI. The CDR3 is 13 amino acids. The CDR3 loop reads CASSQYPGPEAFF. The CDR3 coding sequence is TGTGCCAGCAGCCAATACCCCGGGCCCGAAGCTTTCTTT.

The chain joins TRBV6-1 to TRBJ2-7; D ambiguous. The CDR3 sequence is 14 residues long. Germline values: CDR1 MNHNS, CDR2 SASEGT. Trimming shortened V by 1 base and J by 0 bases, and 7 bases separated the two germline ends. CDR3 sequence: CASSEVLGSYEQYF. The CDR3 DNA follows: TGTGCCAGCAGTGAAGTATTGGGCTCCTACGAGCAGTACTTC.

The chain carries TRBV4-1 and TRBJ1-1; D possibly corresponds to TRBD1 (5 bases). The germline V gene has CDR1 MGHRA and CDR2 YSYEKL. The germline V and J ends were trimmed by 0 bases and 6 bases, with 11 bases remaining between them. This CDR3 spans 14 amino acids. The CDR3 DNA follows: TGCGCCAGCAGCCAAGATTCGGGGCCATCTGAAGCTTTCTTT. As protein: CASSQDSGPSEAFF.